These T cell receptor beta chains were read from a single sample in a study of T cells after yellow fever vaccination. From the 5' RACE reads, TCRdb called clonotypes with MiXCR, one entry per CDR3 protein. In the table there are 45,000 to 60,000 distinct CDR3 sequences, 5.5% to 6% of which are singletons. The source material was PBMCs, either bulk or a sorted T-cell subset (CD4+, CD8+, memory, or dextramer-sorted; not recorded which), sampled on the day of the yellow fever booster vaccination. These receptors originate from a man younger than 35 who received the YFV17D yellow fever vaccine. The CDR3 runs from the conserved cysteine through the conserved F or W. Fields, in order: J gene, D gene, CDR3 length, V gene, clone size, CDR3 protein, CDR3 DNA. The D gene is left open where the match is weak. The size of a clone is reported for some rows only, either as once, few or many, or as a class for expanded clones.

j_call: TRBJ1-5
d_call: .
cdr3_length: 13
v_call: TRBV11-2
clone_size: .
cdr3_aa: CASSLWVGQPQHF
cdr3_nt: TGTGCCAGCAGCTTATGGGTTGGGCAGCCCCAGCATTTT

j_call: TRBJ2-3
d_call: TRBD1
cdr3_length: 17
v_call: TRBV4-2
clone_size: few
cdr3_aa: CASSQRFRGPSTDTQYF
cdr3_nt: TGTGCCAGCAGCCAGAGATTTAGGGGGCCTAGCACAGATACGCAGTATTTT

j_call: TRBJ2-1
d_call: .
cdr3_length: 14
v_call: TRBV7-2
clone_size: .
cdr3_aa: CASSFRGGENEQFF
cdr3_nt: TGTGCCAGCAGCTTTAGGGGCGGCGAAAATGAGCAGTTCTTC

j_call: TRBJ1-1
d_call: .
cdr3_length: 14
v_call: TRBV6-6
clone_size: many
cdr3_aa: CASSWVGGNTEAFF
cdr3_nt: TGTGCCAGCAGCTGGGTAGGGGGTAACACTGAAGCTTTCTTT

j_call: TRBJ2-7
d_call: .
cdr3_length: 14
v_call: TRBV10-3
clone_size: few
cdr3_aa: CAISELGQLYEQYF
cdr3_nt: TGTGCCATCAGTGAACTTGGACAACTCTACGAGCAGTACTTC

j_call: TRBJ2-3
d_call: .
cdr3_length: 15
v_call: TRBV6-6
clone_size: many
cdr3_aa: CASSYRAGGTDTQYF
cdr3_nt: TGTGCCAGCAGTTACCGGGCAGGGGGCACAGATACGCAGTATTTT

j_call: TRBJ2-2
d_call: .
cdr3_length: 18
v_call: TRBV5-1
clone_size: many
cdr3_aa: CASSWNLYTMIELGELFF
cdr3_nt: TGCGCCAGCAGCTGGAACCTTTATACAATGATTGAGCTCGGGGAGCTGTTTTTT

j_call: TRBJ1-1
d_call: TRBD1
cdr3_length: 14
v_call: TRBV4-1
clone_size: .
cdr3_aa: CASSWDSFNTEAFF
cdr3_nt: TGCGCCAGCAGCTGGGACAGCTTTAACACTGAAGCTTTCTTT

j_call: TRBJ2-3
d_call: TRBD2
cdr3_length: 16
v_call: TRBV20-1
clone_size: many
cdr3_aa: CSAREAGGPRTDTQYF
cdr3_nt: TGCAGTGCTAGAGAAGCGGGGGGGCCACGCACAGATACGCAGTATTTT

j_call: TRBJ2-5
d_call: TRBD2
cdr3_length: 17
v_call: TRBV7-3
clone_size: .
cdr3_aa: CASSSGTSGGNQETQYF
cdr3_nt: TGTGCCAGCAGCTCCGGGACTAGCGGGGGGAACCAAGAGACCCAGTACTTC

j_call: TRBJ1-5
d_call: .
cdr3_length: 15
v_call: TRBV15
clone_size: many
cdr3_aa: CATSRDRGAGQPQHF
cdr3_nt: TGTGCCACCAGCAGAGATCGGGGGGCGGGACAGCCCCAGCATTTT

j_call: TRBJ2-5
d_call: .
cdr3_length: 11
v_call: TRBV7-8
clone_size: few
cdr3_aa: CASQGFETQYF
cdr3_nt: TGTGCCAGCCAAGGGTTCGAGACCCAGTACTTC

j_call: TRBJ1-1
d_call: .
cdr3_length: 12
v_call: TRBV20-1
clone_size: many
cdr3_aa: CSARAADPEAFF
cdr3_nt: TGCAGTGCTAGAGCAGCGGACCCTGAAGCTTTCTTT

j_call: TRBJ2-1
d_call: .
cdr3_length: 14
v_call: TRBV7-2
clone_size: many
cdr3_aa: CASSSERAYNEQFF
cdr3_nt: TGTGCCAGCAGCTCTGAGCGGGCGTACAATGAGCAGTTCTTC

j_call: TRBJ1-2
d_call: .
cdr3_length: 13
v_call: TRBV6-1
clone_size: few
cdr3_aa: CASSWGLNYGYTF
cdr3_nt: TGTGCCAGCAGTTGGGGTCTTAACTATGGCTACACCTTC

j_call: TRBJ1-1
d_call: .
cdr3_length: 16
v_call: TRBV6-5
clone_size: many
cdr3_aa: CASSYGRRGMNTEAFF
cdr3_nt: TGTGCCAGCAGTTACGGTCGAAGGGGCATGAACACTGAAGCTTTCTTT

j_call: TRBJ2-3
d_call: TRBD1
cdr3_length: 18
v_call: TRBV5-1
clone_size: few
cdr3_aa: CASSLAPGTGTSTDTQYF
cdr3_nt: TGCGCCAGCAGCTTGGCTCCCGGGACAGGAACTAGCACAGATACGCAGTATTTT

j_call: TRBJ2-2
d_call: .
cdr3_length: 16
v_call: TRBV29-1
clone_size: many
cdr3_aa: CSVTGIGGSNTGELFF
cdr3_nt: TGCAGCGTTACAGGGATAGGTGGCTCGAACACCGGGGAGCTGTTTTTT

j_call: TRBJ1-2
d_call: .
cdr3_length: 14
v_call: TRBV6-6
clone_size: many
cdr3_aa: CASSYGGQNYGYTF
cdr3_nt: TGTGCCAGCAGTTACGGCGGACAGAACTATGGCTACACCTTC

j_call: TRBJ2-3
d_call: TRBD2
cdr3_length: 18
v_call: TRBV19
clone_size: few
cdr3_aa: CASSIFPPAGGSTDTQYF
cdr3_nt: TGTGCCAGTAGTATCTTCCCCCCAGCGGGGGGGAGCACAGATACGCAGTATTTT

j_call: TRBJ1-6
d_call: TRBD1
cdr3_length: 16
v_call: TRBV7-2
clone_size: many
cdr3_aa: CASSLTGLSYNSPLHF
cdr3_nt: TGTGCCAGCAGCTTGACAGGGTTGTCCTATAATTCACCCCTCCACTTT

j_call: TRBJ2-1
d_call: TRBD2
cdr3_length: 15
v_call: TRBV3-1
clone_size: .
cdr3_aa: CASSQDKRGGTLAFF
cdr3_nt: TGTGCCAGCAGCCAAGATAAGCGGGGGGGCACGTTGGCGTTCTTC

j_call: TRBJ1-5
d_call: .
cdr3_length: 14
v_call: TRBV5-8
clone_size: few
cdr3_aa: CASSLLGINQPQHF
cdr3_nt: TGTGCCAGCAGCTTGCTTGGGATCAATCAGCCCCAGCATTTT

j_call: TRBJ1-5
d_call: .
cdr3_length: 14
v_call: TRBV5-1
clone_size: many
cdr3_aa: CASSLAPEDQPQHF
cdr3_nt: TGCGCCAGCAGCTTGGCCCCAGAGGATCAGCCCCAGCATTTT

j_call: TRBJ2-3
d_call: TRBD2
cdr3_length: 18
v_call: TRBV4-2
clone_size: .
cdr3_aa: CASSRGTSGGAGTDTQYF
cdr3_nt: TGTGCCAGCAGCCGAGGGACTAGCGGGGGGGCTGGCACAGATACGCAGTATTTT

j_call: TRBJ1-2
d_call: .
cdr3_length: 13
v_call: TRBV12-3/TRBV12-4
clone_size: .
cdr3_aa: CASSSPDSYGYTF
cdr3_nt: TGTGCCAGCAGCTCCCCGGACAGCTATGGCTACACCTTC

j_call: TRBJ2-1
d_call: .
cdr3_length: 16
v_call: TRBV5-4
clone_size: .
cdr3_aa: CASSPTTPSSYNEQFF
cdr3_nt: TGTGCCAGCAGCCCGACTACGCCGAGCTCCTACAATGAGCAGTTCTTC

j_call: TRBJ1-4
d_call: .
cdr3_length: 14
v_call: TRBV5-1
clone_size: .
cdr3_aa: CASSFRGVNEKLFF
cdr3_nt: TGCGCCAGCAGCTTCAGGGGAGTTAATGAAAAACTGTTTTTT

j_call: TRBJ2-3
d_call: .
cdr3_length: 14
v_call: TRBV10-3
clone_size: many
cdr3_aa: CAISNPGGTDTQYF
cdr3_nt: TGTGCCATCAGTAACCCTGGGGGGACAGATACGCAGTATTTT

j_call: TRBJ1-1
d_call: .
cdr3_length: 15
v_call: TRBV6-5
clone_size: .
cdr3_aa: CASSRDGRERTEAFF
cdr3_nt: TGTGCCAGCAGCCGTGACGGGAGAGAACGCACTGAAGCTTTCTTT

j_call: TRBJ2-2
d_call: .
cdr3_length: 15
v_call: TRBV20-1
clone_size: many
cdr3_aa: CSAREGGANTGELFF
cdr3_nt: TGCAGTGCTAGAGAGGGGGGCGCGAACACCGGGGAGCTGTTTTTT

j_call: TRBJ1-5
d_call: .
cdr3_length: 13
v_call: TRBV7-9
clone_size: .
cdr3_aa: CASSQYSNQPQHF
cdr3_nt: TGTGCCAGCAGCCAATATAGCAATCAGCCCCAGCATTTT

j_call: TRBJ2-2
d_call: TRBD1
cdr3_length: 13
v_call: TRBV5-5
clone_size: many
cdr3_aa: CASRTGFTGELFF
cdr3_nt: TGTGCCAGCCGGACAGGGTTCACCGGGGAGCTGTTTTTT

j_call: TRBJ2-2
d_call: .
cdr3_length: 15
v_call: TRBV29-1
clone_size: many
cdr3_aa: CSVVPVGKNTGELFF
cdr3_nt: TGCAGCGTTGTCCCTGTGGGAAAGAACACCGGGGAGCTGTTTTTT

j_call: TRBJ1-1
d_call: .
cdr3_length: 14
v_call: TRBV6-5
clone_size: many
cdr3_aa: CASSRGTAVTEAFF
cdr3_nt: TGTGCCAGCAGTAGGGGGACCGCGGTCACTGAAGCTTTCTTT

j_call: TRBJ2-7
d_call: .
cdr3_length: 15
v_call: TRBV25-1
clone_size: few
cdr3_aa: CASSELDLGSYEQYF
cdr3_nt: TGTGCCAGCAGTGAACTGGACTTGGGCTCCTACGAGCAGTACTTC

j_call: TRBJ1-1
d_call: TRBD1
cdr3_length: 15
v_call: TRBV6-2/TRBV6-3
clone_size: many
cdr3_aa: CASSYSPQGDTEAFF
cdr3_nt: TGTGCCAGCAGTTACTCCCCGCAGGGGGACACTGAAGCTTTCTTT

j_call: TRBJ2-3
d_call: TRBD2
cdr3_length: 18
v_call: TRBV29-1
clone_size: many
cdr3_aa: CSVIGLAGGTDYTDTQYF
cdr3_nt: TGCAGCGTGATCGGACTAGCGGGGGGTACCGATTACACAGATACGCAGTATTTT

j_call: TRBJ2-3
d_call: .
cdr3_length: 14
v_call: TRBV4-2
clone_size: few
cdr3_aa: CASSQEGAPDTQYF
cdr3_nt: TGTGCCAGCAGCCAGGAGGGGGCCCCAGATACGCAGTATTTT

j_call: TRBJ2-3
d_call: .
cdr3_length: 16
v_call: TRBV24-1
clone_size: few
cdr3_aa: CATSDHLTLGLRTQYF
cdr3_nt: TGTGCCACCAGTGACCATCTCACCCTTGGGTTGAGGACGCAGTATTTT

j_call: TRBJ1-6
d_call: TRBD1
cdr3_length: 15
v_call: TRBV5-1
clone_size: many
cdr3_aa: CASSWRQGLNSPLHF
cdr3_nt: TGCGCCAGCAGCTGGAGACAGGGTCTAAATTCACCCCTCCACTTT

j_call: TRBJ1-2
d_call: .
cdr3_length: 13
v_call: TRBV5-1
clone_size: .
cdr3_aa: CASSLDTNYGYTF
cdr3_nt: TGCGCCAGCAGCTTAGACACTAACTATGGCTACACCTTC

j_call: TRBJ2-1
d_call: .
cdr3_length: 16
v_call: TRBV27
clone_size: many
cdr3_aa: CASSLIGESSYNEQFF
cdr3_nt: TGTGCCAGCAGTCTCATAGGGGAGAGCTCCTACAATGAGCAGTTCTTC

j_call: TRBJ2-7
d_call: .
cdr3_length: 14
v_call: TRBV18
clone_size: many
cdr3_aa: CASSPREQYYEQYF
cdr3_nt: TGTGCCAGCTCACCAAGAGAACAGTACTACGAGCAGTACTTC

j_call: TRBJ2-5
d_call: .
cdr3_length: 15
v_call: TRBV4-3
clone_size: many
cdr3_aa: CASSQDFRGSETQYF
cdr3_nt: TGCGCCAGCAGCCAAGATTTTCGGGGGTCGGAGACCCAGTACTTC

j_call: TRBJ2-3
d_call: TRBD2
cdr3_length: 14
v_call: TRBV7-9
clone_size: few
cdr3_aa: CASSPTSRPDTQYF
cdr3_nt: TGTGCCAGCAGCCCGACTAGCCGCCCAGATACGCAGTATTTT